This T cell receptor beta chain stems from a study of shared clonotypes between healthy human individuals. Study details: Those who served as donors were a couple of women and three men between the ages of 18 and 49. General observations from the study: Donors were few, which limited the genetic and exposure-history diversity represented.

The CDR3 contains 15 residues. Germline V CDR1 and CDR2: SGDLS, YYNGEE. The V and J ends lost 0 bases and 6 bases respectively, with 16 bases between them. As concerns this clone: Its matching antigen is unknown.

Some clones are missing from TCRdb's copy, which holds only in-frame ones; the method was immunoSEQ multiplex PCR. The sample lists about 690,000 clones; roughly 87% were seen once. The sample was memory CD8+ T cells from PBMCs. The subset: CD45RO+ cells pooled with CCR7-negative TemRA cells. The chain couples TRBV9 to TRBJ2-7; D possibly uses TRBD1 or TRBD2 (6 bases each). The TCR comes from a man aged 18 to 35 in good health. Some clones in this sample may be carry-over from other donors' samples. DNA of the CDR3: TGTGCCAGCAGCGTAGTCGAGACAGGAGGGAGCGAGCAGTACTTC. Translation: CASSVVETGGSEQYF.